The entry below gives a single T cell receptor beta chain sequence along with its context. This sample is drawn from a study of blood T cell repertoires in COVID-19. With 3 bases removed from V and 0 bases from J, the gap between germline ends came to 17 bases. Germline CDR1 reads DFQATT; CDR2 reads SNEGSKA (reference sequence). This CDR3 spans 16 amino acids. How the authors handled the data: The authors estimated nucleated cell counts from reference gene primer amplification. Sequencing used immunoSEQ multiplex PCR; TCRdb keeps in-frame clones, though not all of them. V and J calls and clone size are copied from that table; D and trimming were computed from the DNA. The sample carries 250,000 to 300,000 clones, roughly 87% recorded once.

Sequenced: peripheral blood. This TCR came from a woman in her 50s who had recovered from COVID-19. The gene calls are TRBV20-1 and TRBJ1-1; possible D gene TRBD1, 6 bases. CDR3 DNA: TGCAGTGCTAGTACCGTCGGGGGGCTAATGAACACTGAAGCTTTCTTT. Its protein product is CSASTVGGLMNTEAFF.